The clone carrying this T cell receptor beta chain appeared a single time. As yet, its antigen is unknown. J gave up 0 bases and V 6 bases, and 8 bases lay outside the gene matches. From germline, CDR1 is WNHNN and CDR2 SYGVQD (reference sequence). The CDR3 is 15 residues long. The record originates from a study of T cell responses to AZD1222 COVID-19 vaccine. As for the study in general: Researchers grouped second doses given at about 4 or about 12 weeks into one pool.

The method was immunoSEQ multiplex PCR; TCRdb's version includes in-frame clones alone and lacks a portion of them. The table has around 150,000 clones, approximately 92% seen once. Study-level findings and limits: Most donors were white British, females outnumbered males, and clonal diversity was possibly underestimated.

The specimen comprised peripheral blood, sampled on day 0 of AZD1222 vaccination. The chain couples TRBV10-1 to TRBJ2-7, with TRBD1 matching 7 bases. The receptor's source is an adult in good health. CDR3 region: CASRPDRSSSYEQYF. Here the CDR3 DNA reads TGCGCCAGCAGGCCGGACAGGTCGAGCTCCTACGAGCAGTACTTC.